A single sample is the source of the 25 T cell receptor beta chains below, sequenced in a study of blood T cell repertoires in COVID-19 (dated by TCRdb to 2020 to 2022). Library method: the immunoSEQ multiplex PCR assay. This is the immuneACCESS table as TCRdb keeps it, with only in-frame sequences that have V and J called. A part of the clones is gone; compared with another copy, unresolved V genes explain less than half, and the rest is unexplained. The sample has roughly 280,000 clones on record, around nine tenths of them singletons. The top ten clonotypes cover roughly 2.1% of the sample. Sequencing was carried out using peripheral blood. Every receptor here comes from a man between 45 and 60 years old with acute or convalescent COVID-19.

The V call is TRBV7-9, the J call TRBJ2-1, with D possibly TRBD1 on 6 matching bases. Germline CDR1 and CDR2: SEHNR and FQNEAQ (reference sequence). Trimming removed 3 bases at V and 2 bases at J, with 11 bases between. CDR3 length: 15 amino acids. Here the CDR3 reads CASSLERGTYNEQFF. The CDR3 region has the DNA TGTGCCAGCAGCTTGGAAAGGGGGACCTACAATGAGCAGTTCTTC.

This sequence joins TRBV23-1 and TRBJ2-2; TRBD2 matches 7 bases. TRBV23-1 is annotated as an ORF whose role is uncertain. There are 22 residues in the CDR3. V was clipped by 2 bases and J by 3 bases; unmatched bases: 24. As DNA, the CDR3 is TGCGCCAGCAGTCAACGGAGACTAGCCCAAAAAACCTCCCCCTTCGACACCGGGGAGCTGTTTTTT. It encodes CASSQRRLAQKTSPFDTGELFF.

The J gene is TRBJ1-1, the V gene TRBV21-1; TRBD1, the table's D call, lacks a check against the DNA. TRBV21-1 is flagged as a pseudogene. The CDR3 is made up of 14 amino acids. This CDR3 reads CASSKGQGLSEAFF. The CDR3 bases are TGTGCCAGCAGCAAAGGACAGGGGCTTTCTGAAGCTTTCTTT.

The chain carries TRBV7-6 and TRBJ1-4; TRBD1 matches 9 bases. The trim removed 5 bases at V and 0 bases at J, leaving 4 bases unmatched. This CDR3 contains 16 residues. The germline CDR1 and CDR2 sequences are SGHVS and FNYEAQ. The CDR3 here is CASSRRQGATNEKLFF. In DNA, the CDR3 is TGTGCCAGCAGCAGAAGACAGGGGGCAACTAATGAAAAACTGTTTTTT.

The CDR3 nucleotides read TGTGCCAGCAGCCAACAGGTGGTGTCCGGGGAGCTGTTTTTT. Its protein product is CASSQQVVSGELFF. The V gene is TRBV3-1 (or the pseudogene TRBV3-2), the J gene TRBJ2-2, with unresolved D. Germline V lookup: CDR1 LGHDT, CDR2 YNNKEL (reference sequence). The CDR3 totals 14 residues. The V end was cut by 2 bases, the J end by 6 bases, with 10 bases between.

CDR3 loop: CASRWGPSSYEQYF. For the CDR3, the DNA is TGTGCCAGCAGGTGGGGCCCTAGCTCCTACGAGCAGTACTTC. V usage is TRBV5-6 and J usage is TRBJ2-7; perhaps TRBD1 as D (5 bases). Trimming took 5 bases from V and 0 from J, leaving 12 bases between them. This CDR3 comprises 14 residues. Germline CDR1 SGHDT, CDR2 YYEEEE.

The V call is TRBV7-9, the J call TRBJ2-7, with TRBD2 as a possible D gene (5 bases). With 5 bases removed from V and 6 bases from J, the gap between germline ends came to 29 bases. Per the germline V gene, CDR1 is SEHNR and CDR2 is FQNEAQ (reference sequence). This CDR3 has 18 amino acids. The CDR3 sequence is CASSQGIIEEKLVIEQYF. The CDR3 nucleotides are TGTGCCAGCAGCCAAGGGATCATCGAAGAAAAACTAGTTATCGAGCAGTACTTC.

This clone occurred once. The gene calls are TRBV5-4 and TRBJ2-3; maybe TRBD2 (7 bases). Germline CDR1 is SGHNT and CDR2 is YYREEE (reference sequence). The V gene lost 0 bases and the J gene lost 5 bases, with 13 bases spanning the gap. This CDR3 has 15 amino acids. The CDR3 sequence: CASSLVRGAVDTQYF. The CDR3 nucleotides read TGTGCCAGCAGCTTGGTCCGGGGGGCCGTAGATACGCAGTATTTT. The variable domain in full, completed from reference TRBV5-4 and TRBJ2-3, reads ETGVTQSPTHLIKTRGQQVTLRCSSQSGHNTVSWYQQALGQGPQFIFQYYREEENGRGNFPPRFSGLQFPNYSSELNVNALELDDSALYLCASSLVRGAVDTQYFGPGTRLTVL.

The chain links TRBV18 to TRBJ2-7, with D perhaps matching TRBD1 (6 bases). V dropped 2 bases and J dropped 1 base, with 9 bases sitting between them. Per germline, CDR1 KGHSH and CDR2 LQKENI. The CDR3 length is 14 residues. CDR3 residues: CASSPGGGSYEQYF. CDR3 nucleotide sequence: TGTGCCAGCTCACCAGGGGGCGGATCCTACGAGCAGTACTTC.

This clone was detected once. The chain couples TRBV5-5 to TRBJ1-5; a possible D gene is TRBD1 (5 bases). Germline CDR1 reads SGHKS; CDR2 reads YYEKEE (reference sequence). This CDR3 contains 15 residues. V shed 0 bases and J shed 0 bases, with 7 bases lying between them. DNA for the CDR3: TGTGCCAGCAGCTTGGGCAGGGATAGCAATCAGCCCCAGCATTTT. It encodes CASSLGRDSNQPQHF.

This chain joins TRBV19 and TRBJ2-2, with no clear D. Trimming shortened V by 7 bases and J by 2 bases, and 17 bases separated the two germline ends. CDR1 and CDR2 (germline): LNHDA, SQIVND (reference sequence). The CDR3 sequence is 16 residues long. CDR3 in DNA: TGTGCCAGTACCCCCCGGGTAGGCGTAAACACCGGGGAGCTGTTTTTT. This sequence encodes CASTPRVGVNTGELFF.

V and J are TRBV3-1 (or the pseudogene TRBV3-2) and TRBJ1-1, with 7 bases matching TRBD1. After removal of 5 bases from V and 3 bases from J, the junction contained 6 bases not matched to a gene. CDR3 length equals 14 residues. CDR1 and CDR2 from the germline V gene are LGHDT and YNNKEL (reference sequence). The CDR3 nucleotides are TGTGCCAGCAGCTACACAGGGACAGACACTGAAGCTTTCTTT. Translated, it gives CASSYTGTDTEAFF.

The chain is built from TRBV18 and TRBJ2-5; the D gene is possibly TRBD2 (6 bases). Looked up from germline, CDR1 is KGHSH and CDR2 is LQKENI. V lost 3 bases and J 7 bases, leaving 12 bases between the germline ends. CDR3 size: 13 residues. CDR3 protein: CASSPGPRGTQYF. In DNA, the CDR3 is TGTGCCAGCTCACCTGGACCGCGGGGGACCCAGTACTTC.

The CDR3 coding sequence is TGTGCCAGCAGCGTAGGTGTACAGGACAGGGGGTACGAGCAGTACTTC. Protein product: CASSVGVQDRGYEQYF. The genes are TRBV9 and TRBJ2-7, with TRBD1 matching over 10 bases. This CDR3 contains 16 residues. V trimming: 0 bases; J trimming: 4 bases; junction bases outside the gene matches: 7. CDR1 and CDR2 (germline): SGDLS, YYNGEE.

This sequence joins TRBV15 and TRBJ2-2, with 7 positions matching TRBD2. The CDR3 runs 13 residues. V lost 6 bases, J lost 7 bases, and 5 bases stayed unmatched. Germline-derived CDR1 and CDR2 are LNHNV and YYDKDF (reference sequence). CDR3 in amino acids: CATRNGGIGELFF. CDR3 DNA sequence: TGTGCCACCAGGAACGGGGGGATCGGGGAGCTGTTTTTT.

The chain joins TRBV10-2 to TRBJ1-4, with 10 bases lining up with TRBD1. CDR3 length: 16 residues. The V and J ends lost 6 bases and 8 bases, in that order; junction bases with no gene match: 12. Germline V gene lookup returns CDR1 WSHSY and CDR2 SAAADI. CDR3 region: CASSAGTGVYKEKLFF. Written as DNA, the CDR3 is TGCGCCAGCAGCGCCGGGACAGGGGTTTACAAGGAAAAACTGTTTTTT.

V gene TRBV9 combines with J gene TRBJ2-2, with a possible D match to TRBD2 (6 bases). The CDR3 has 14 amino acids. The V end was cut by 4 bases, the J end by 4 bases, with 11 bases between. CDR1 SGDLS and CDR2 YYNGEE come from the germline V gene. CDR3: CASSILASTGELFF. The CDR3 DNA follows: TGTGCCAGCAGCATTCTAGCGTCCACCGGGGAGCTGTTTTTT.

The chain is built from TRBV5-5 and TRBJ1-2, with TRBD1 identical over 7 bases. V trimming: 4 bases; J trimming: 7 bases; junction bases outside the gene matches: 16. Germline assignment: CDR1 SGHKS and CDR2 YYEKEE (reference sequence). CDR3 size: 16 residues. CDR3 nucleotides: TGTGCCAGCAGCCTCGGGACAGCGATTACGCGAGGTGGCTACACCTTC. It is translated as CASSLGTAITRGGYTF.

This chain connects TRBV5-1 to TRBJ1-4; weak D call: TRBD1 (5 bases). Trimming took 3 bases from V and 3 from J, leaving 15 bases between them. Germline CDR1 reads SGHRS; CDR2 reads YFSETQ. CDR3 length equals 16 residues. CDR3 coding DNA: TGCGCCAGCAGCTCCAGCCGCGGACAAGCTAATGAAAAACTGTTTTTT. As protein: CASSSSRGQANEKLFF.

The V gene is TRBV7-9, the J gene TRBJ1-6; D is uncertain. There are 13 residues in the CDR3. Trimming shortened V by 6 bases and J by 8 bases, and 11 bases separated the two germline ends. Germline loops: CDR1 SEHNR, CDR2 FQNEAQ (reference sequence). The CDR3 DNA follows: TGTGCCAGCAGGCGCGGCGGAGATTCACCCCTCCACTTT. Translated: CASRRGGDSPLHF.

The CDR3 protein is CASIGPHKAKNIQYF. CDR3 sequence (DNA): TGCGCCAGCATTGGCCCCCACAAAGCCAAAAACATTCAGTACTTC. The rearrangement links TRBV10-1 to TRBJ2-4; the D is unclear. The V gene's germline CDR1 is WNHNN and CDR2 SYGVQD (reference sequence). V lost 7 bases and J 0 bases, leaving 13 bases between the germline ends. The CDR3 totals 15 residues.

CDR3 coding DNA: TGTGCCAGCAGTGCCTCATCGAGTGGGGCCGACTACGAGCAGTACTTC. Protein product: CASSASSSGADYEQYF. The chain combines TRBV6-1 with TRBJ2-7, with D possibly matching TRBD1 (5 bases). The CDR3 is 16 amino acids. The V and J ends lost 4 bases and 3 bases respectively, with 19 bases between them. Germline CDR1 and CDR2: MNHNS and SASEGT.

In DNA form, the CDR3 reads TGCGCCAGCAGCTTGGGGCAGGGGGAGACCCAGTACTTC. Amino acid sequence: CASSLGQGETQYF. The chain joins TRBV5-1 to TRBJ2-5, with a tentative D call TRBD1 (6 bases). The CDR3 sequence is 13 residues long. The germline CDR1 and CDR2 sequences are SGHRS and YFSETQ. V lost 0 bases, J lost 5 bases, and 8 bases lay in between.

The rearrangement links TRBV5-1 to TRBJ1-4, with TRBD1 identical over 7 bases. The junction had 4 bases not matched to a gene; V was cut back by 4 bases and J by 7 bases. The CDR3 length is 13 residues. CDR1 and CDR2 (germline): SGHRS, YFSETQ. CDR3: CASSPQGREKLFF. In nucleotides, the CDR3 is TGCGCCAGCAGCCCACAGGGGCGTGAAAAACTGTTTTTT.

This chain uses TRBV25-1 with TRBJ1-1, with 12 nucleotides matching TRBD1. The CDR3 length is 13 residues. From germline, CDR1 is MGHDK and CDR2 SYGVNS. V trimming: 2 bases; J trimming: 13 bases; junction bases outside the gene matches: 5. The CDR3 DNA is TGTGCCAGCAGTGAAGGGGACAGGGGGCATGGTTTCTTT. It specifies CASSEGDRGHGFF.